Included here is one TCR beta chain sequence, with context. Its antigen is unidentified. Libraries were prepared by immunoSEQ multiplex PCR; TCRdb keeps only in-frame clonotypes and omits some of them. Of 250,000 or so clones listed, less than 90% are singletons. The source of the sample is a study of cytomegalovirus exposure and HLA in healthy donors. Study results and caveats: Some public TCRs appeared in many individuals, while most sequences were rare. One later analysis, an examination of the 120 or so validation repertoires, found that first-cohort TCR clusters tended to co-occur in them.

The CDR3 covers 16 residues. After removal of 4 bases from V and 6 bases from J, the junction contained 10 bases not matched to a gene. Germline V gives CDR1 LGHNA, CDR2 YNFKEQ. The clonotype comes from a man aged 18-30 years in good health and CMV-seropositive. The genes are TRBV4-2 and TRBJ2-1; 9 bases are shared with TRBD1. The sequenced sample was PBMCs. This chain's CDR3 is CASSRRTGELFNEQFF. In nucleotides, the CDR3 is TGTGCCAGCAGCCGGAGGACAGGGGAACTCTTCAATGAGCAGTTCTTC.